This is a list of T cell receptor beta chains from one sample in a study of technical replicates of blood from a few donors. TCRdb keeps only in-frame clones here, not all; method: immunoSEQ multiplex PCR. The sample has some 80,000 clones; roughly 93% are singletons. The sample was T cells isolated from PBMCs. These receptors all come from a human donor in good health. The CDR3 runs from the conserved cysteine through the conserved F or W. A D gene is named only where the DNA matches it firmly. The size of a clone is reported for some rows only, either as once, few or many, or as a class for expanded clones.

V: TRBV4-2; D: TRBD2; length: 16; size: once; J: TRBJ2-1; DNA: TGTGCCAGCAGCCAAGAGGGTAGCGGGAGGGCTTATGAGCAGTTCTTC; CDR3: CASSQEGSGRAYEQFF
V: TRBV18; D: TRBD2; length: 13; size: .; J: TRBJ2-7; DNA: TGTGCCAGCTCATCAGGACTAGCGGGGCAGCAGTACTTC; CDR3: CASSSGLAGQQYF
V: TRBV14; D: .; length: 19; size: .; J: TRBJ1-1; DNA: TGTGCCAGCAGCCAAGTCGGGTTTGGACAGCCCTTAAAGAACACTGAAGCTTTCTTT; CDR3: CASSQVGFGQPLKNTEAFF
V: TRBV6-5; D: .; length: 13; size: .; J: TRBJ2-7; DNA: TGTGCCAGCAGCCCGGGACACTCCTACGAGCAGTACTTC; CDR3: CASSPGHSYEQYF
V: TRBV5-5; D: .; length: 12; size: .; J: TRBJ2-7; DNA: TGTGCCAGCAGCTTGCACGGCTACGAGCAGTACTTC; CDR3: CASSLHGYEQYF
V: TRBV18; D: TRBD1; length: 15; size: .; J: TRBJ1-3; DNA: TGTGCCAGCCTCTCCGACAGGGGCTCTGGAAACACCATATATTTT; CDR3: CASLSDRGSGNTIYF
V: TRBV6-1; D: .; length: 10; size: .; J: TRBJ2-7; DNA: TGTGCCAGCAGTGACTCGGAGCAGTACTTC; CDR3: CASSDSEQYF
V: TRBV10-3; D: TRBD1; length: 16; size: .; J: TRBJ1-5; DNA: TGTGCCATCAGTGAGTTCGGGACAGGGAGCCGGCAGCCCCAGCATTTT; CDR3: CAISEFGTGSRQPQHF
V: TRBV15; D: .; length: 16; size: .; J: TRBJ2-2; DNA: TGTGCCACCAGCAGCGATACAGGGTCTAGGGCCGGGGAGCTGTTTTTT; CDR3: CATSSDTGSRAGELFF
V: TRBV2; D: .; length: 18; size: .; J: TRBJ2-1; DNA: TGTGCCAGCACCCGACTACCGGGACAAGCCGTCCTCAACAATGAGCAGTTCTTC; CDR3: CASTRLPGQAVLNNEQFF
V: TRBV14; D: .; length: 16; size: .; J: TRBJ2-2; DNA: TGTGCCAGCAGCCCCATCGCGGGACCTAGAACCGGGGAGCTGTTTTTT; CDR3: CASSPIAGPRTGELFF
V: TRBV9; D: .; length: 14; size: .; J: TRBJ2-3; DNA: TGTGCCAGCAGCGTAGAGCACCCCACAGATACGCAGTATTTT; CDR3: CASSVEHPTDTQYF
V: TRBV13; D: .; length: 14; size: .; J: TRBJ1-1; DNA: TGTGCCAGCAGCCTCAAACCCTCAGACACTGAAGCTTTCTTT; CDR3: CASSLKPSDTEAFF
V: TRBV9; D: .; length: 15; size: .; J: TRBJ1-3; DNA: TGTGCCAGCAGCGTAGCGGGGAGCTCTGGAAACACCATATATTTT; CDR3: CASSVAGSSGNTIYF
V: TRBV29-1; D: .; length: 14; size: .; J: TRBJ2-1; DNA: TGCAGCGTTGTTCGGGGGTTCTCCTACAATGAGCAGTTCTTC; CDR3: CSVVRGFSYNEQFF
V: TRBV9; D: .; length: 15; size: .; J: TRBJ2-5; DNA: TGTGCCAGCACCCAAAGTAGCACAAGCCAAGAGACCCAGTACTTC; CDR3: CASTQSSTSQETQYF
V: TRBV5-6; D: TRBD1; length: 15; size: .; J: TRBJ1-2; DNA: TGTGCCAGCAGCTATCAGGACAGGGAAGGCTATGGCTACACCTTC; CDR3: CASSYQDREGYGYTF
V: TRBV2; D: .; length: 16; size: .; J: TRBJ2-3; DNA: TGTGCCAGCAGTGCTCGGCGCGGTGGGTTCACAGATACGCAGTATTTT; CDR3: CASSARRGGFTDTQYF
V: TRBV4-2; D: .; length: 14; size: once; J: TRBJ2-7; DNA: TGTGCCAGCAGCCAAGAAACAGCGGACTACGAGCAGTACTTC; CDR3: CASSQETADYEQYF
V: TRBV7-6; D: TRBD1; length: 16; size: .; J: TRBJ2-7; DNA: TGTGCCAGCAGCTTAGGGGTCGGGACAGGTGACTACGAGCAGTACTTC; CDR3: CASSLGVGTGDYEQYF
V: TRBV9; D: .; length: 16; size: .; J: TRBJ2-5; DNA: TGTGCCAGCAGCGAAGGGCCGCTGCGGGGTGAAGAGACCCAGTACTTC; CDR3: CASSEGPLRGEETQYF
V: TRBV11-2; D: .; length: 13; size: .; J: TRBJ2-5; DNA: TGTGCCGGTAGTACGGAGCGGCAAGAGACCCAGTACTTC; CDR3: CAGSTERQETQYF
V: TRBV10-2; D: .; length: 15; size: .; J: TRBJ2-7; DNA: TGCGCCAGCAGTGGGAGCAAACTAGCCGCCTACGAGCAGTACTTC; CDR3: CASSGSKLAAYEQYF
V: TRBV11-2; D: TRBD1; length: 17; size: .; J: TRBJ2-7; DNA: TGTGCCAGCAGCCTCTGGGTCGGAGGACAGGGTGACTACGAGCAGTACTTC; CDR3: CASSLWVGGQGDYEQYF
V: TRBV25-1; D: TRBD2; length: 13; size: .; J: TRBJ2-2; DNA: TGTGCCAGCACTGGTAGCGGGAGCGGGGAGCTGTTTTTT; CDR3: CASTGSGSGELFF
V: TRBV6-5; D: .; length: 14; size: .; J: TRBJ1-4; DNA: TGTGCCAGCAGTTATCGGTGGAGGGGTGAAAAACTGTTTTTT; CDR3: CASSYRWRGEKLFF
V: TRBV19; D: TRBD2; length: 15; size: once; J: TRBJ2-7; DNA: TGTGCCAGTAGTATGGGACTAGCGGGAGGCTACGAGCAGTACTTC; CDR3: CASSMGLAGGYEQYF
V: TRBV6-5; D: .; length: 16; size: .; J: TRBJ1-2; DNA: TGTGCCAGCAGTTACTCATTACAGGGAACTAACTATGGCTACACCTTC; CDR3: CASSYSLQGTNYGYTF
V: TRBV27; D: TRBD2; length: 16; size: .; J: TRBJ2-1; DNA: TGTGCCAGCAGTCCCCTGACTAGCGGGAGTCGCAATGAGCAGTTCTTC; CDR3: CASSPLTSGSRNEQFF
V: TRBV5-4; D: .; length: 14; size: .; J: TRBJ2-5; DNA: TGTGCCACCAAATCAGAGGCCGGCCAAGAGACCCAGTACTTC; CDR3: CATKSEAGQETQYF
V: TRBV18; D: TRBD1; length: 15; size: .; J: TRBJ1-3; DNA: TGTGCCAGCTCACCGGGACAGGGTGCTGGAAACACCATATATTTT; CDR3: CASSPGQGAGNTIYF
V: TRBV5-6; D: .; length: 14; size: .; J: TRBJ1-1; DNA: TGTGCCAGCAGCTTGAGGGGAACTAACACTGAAGCTTTCTTT; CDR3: CASSLRGTNTEAFF
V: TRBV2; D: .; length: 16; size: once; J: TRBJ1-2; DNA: TGTGCCAGCAGTGAAGCTAATAGTTTTTTTAACTATGGCTACACCTTC; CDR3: CASSEANSFFNYGYTF
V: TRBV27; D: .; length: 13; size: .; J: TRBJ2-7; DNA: TGTGCCAGCAGTTCGGGGAGGTCCTACGAGCAGTACTTC; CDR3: CASSSGRSYEQYF
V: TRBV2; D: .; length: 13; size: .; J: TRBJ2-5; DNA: TGTGCCAGCAGGCGGAGCGGTCAAGAGACCCAGTACTTC; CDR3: CASRRSGQETQYF
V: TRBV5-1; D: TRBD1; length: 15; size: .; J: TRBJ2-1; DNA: TGCGCCAGCAGCTGGTCCCGGACAGGGGACAATGAGCAGTTCTTC; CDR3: CASSWSRTGDNEQFF
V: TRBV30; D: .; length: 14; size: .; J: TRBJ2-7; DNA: TGTGCCTGGAGTGTTAGACAGAGCTCCTACGAGCAGTACTTC; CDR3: CAWSVRQSSYEQYF
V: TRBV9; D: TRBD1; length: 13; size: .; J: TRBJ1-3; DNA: TGTGCCAGCAACAGGGGAGTGGAAAACACCATATATTTT; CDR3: CASNRGVENTIYF
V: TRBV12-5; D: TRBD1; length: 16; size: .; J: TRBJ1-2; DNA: TGTGCTAGTGGTTTGTTACGGGACAGGAATAACTATGGCTACACCTTC; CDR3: CASGLLRDRNNYGYTF
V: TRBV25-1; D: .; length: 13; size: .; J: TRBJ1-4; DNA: TGTGCCAGCAACCGACAGCCTAATGAAAAACTGTTTTTT; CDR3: CASNRQPNEKLFF
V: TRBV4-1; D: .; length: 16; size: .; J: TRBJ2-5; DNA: TGCGCCAGCAGCCAAGGAGGTGAAGGTCTCCAAGAGACCCAGTACTTC; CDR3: CASSQGGEGLQETQYF
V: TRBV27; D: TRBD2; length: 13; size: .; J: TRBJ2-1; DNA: TGTGCCAGCAGTCTACTAGCGGGTCTGCCGGGGTTCTTC; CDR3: CASSLLAGLPGFF
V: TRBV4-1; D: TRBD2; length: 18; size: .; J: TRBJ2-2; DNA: TGCGCCAGCAGCCAAGGGACTAGCGGGAGGGCCGGCACCGGGGAGCTGTTTTTT; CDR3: CASSQGTSGRAGTGELFF
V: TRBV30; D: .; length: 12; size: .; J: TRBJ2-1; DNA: TGTGCCTGGAGTACCACCGGGACTGGACAGTTCTTC; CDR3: CAWSTTGTGQFF
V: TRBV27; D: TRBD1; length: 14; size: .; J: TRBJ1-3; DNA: TGTGCCAGCAGTTTGGACAGGACTGGAAACACCATATATTTT; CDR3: CASSLDRTGNTIYF
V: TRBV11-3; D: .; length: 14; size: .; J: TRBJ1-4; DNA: TGTGCCAGCAGCTCAGGGTCATTGGATGAAAAACTGTTTTTT; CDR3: CASSSGSLDEKLFF
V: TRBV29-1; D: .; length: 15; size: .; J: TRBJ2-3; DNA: TGCAGCGTTGAAGTTCTGGGGGGTTACACAGATACGCAGTATTTT; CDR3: CSVEVLGGYTDTQYF
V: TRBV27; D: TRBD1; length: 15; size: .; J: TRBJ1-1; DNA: TGTGCCAGCAGTTGGACAGGGGGCATGCACACTGAAGCTTTCTTT; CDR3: CASSWTGGMHTEAFF
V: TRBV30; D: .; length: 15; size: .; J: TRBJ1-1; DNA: TGTGCCTGGAGCGGAAGGAGGGGACTGAACACTGAAGCTTTCTTT; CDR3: CAWSGRRGLNTEAFF
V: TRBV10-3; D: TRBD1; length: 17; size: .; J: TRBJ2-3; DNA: TGTGCCATCAGTGAGTCCGGGACAGGGCCACGTCCAGATACGCAGTATTTT; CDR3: CAISESGTGPRPDTQYF
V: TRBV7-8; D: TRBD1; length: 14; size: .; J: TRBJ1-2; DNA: TGTGCCAGCAGCTTGGGACAGGGATCCTATGGCTACACCTTC; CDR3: CASSLGQGSYGYTF
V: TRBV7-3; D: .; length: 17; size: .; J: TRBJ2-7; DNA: TGTGCCAGCAGCTTAAGTGGTAGCGGTTTCCTACGGTACGAGCAGTACTTC; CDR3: CASSLSGSGFLRYEQYF
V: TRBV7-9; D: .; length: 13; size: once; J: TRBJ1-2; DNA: TGTGCCAGCAGCTTACCCCAGGGGTATGGCTACACCTTC; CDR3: CASSLPQGYGYTF